This T cell receptor beta chain was observed in a study of T cell changes during pregnancy in multiple sclerosis. The J segment lost 3 bases and the V segment lost 6 bases, leaving 7 bases of the junction unmatched. The CDR3 is made up of 14 amino acids. Germline values: CDR1 MNHEY, CDR2 SMNVEV (reference sequence). Assay: immunoSEQ multiplex PCR; the TCRdb copy retains only in-frame clones and omits some. The sample lists over 60,000 clones; 91% were seen once. The clonotype was recovered from a female donor in good health, enrolled as a control in a pregnancy study. The source was peripheral blood, collected in the third trimester of pregnancy. V gene TRBV27 combines with J gene TRBJ2-7; 8 bases map to TRBD1. CDR3 residues: CASSEAGTGYEQYF. The CDR3 bases are TGTGCCAGCAGCGAGGCCGGGACAGGCTACGAGCAGTACTTC.